The present T cell receptor (beta chain) was sequenced within a study of blood T cell repertoires in COVID-19. In the study overall: T cells, B-cell-depleted T cells, or PBMCs supplied cDNA or gDNA.

V lost 3 bases, J lost 5 bases, and 10 bases stayed unmatched. CDR3 length equals 16 residues. CDR1 and CDR2 from the germline V gene are SEHNR and FQNEAQ (reference sequence). Repertoires were generated with immunoSEQ multiplex PCR, while TCRdb's copy carries only in-frame clones and drops some. There are 90,000 to 120,000 clones in the sample; 90% to 95% occur only once, and over 1% lies in the top ten. The sequencing sample was made of peripheral blood. The chain recombines TRBV7-9 with TRBJ2-5; 9 positions agree with TRBD2. The receptor was derived from a woman aged 25 to 39 with acute or convalescent COVID-19. CDR3 amino acids: CASSFAGGPGRETQYF. The CDR3 DNA reads TGTGCCAGCAGCTTCGCGGGGGGGCCGGGAAGGGAGACCCAGTACTTC.